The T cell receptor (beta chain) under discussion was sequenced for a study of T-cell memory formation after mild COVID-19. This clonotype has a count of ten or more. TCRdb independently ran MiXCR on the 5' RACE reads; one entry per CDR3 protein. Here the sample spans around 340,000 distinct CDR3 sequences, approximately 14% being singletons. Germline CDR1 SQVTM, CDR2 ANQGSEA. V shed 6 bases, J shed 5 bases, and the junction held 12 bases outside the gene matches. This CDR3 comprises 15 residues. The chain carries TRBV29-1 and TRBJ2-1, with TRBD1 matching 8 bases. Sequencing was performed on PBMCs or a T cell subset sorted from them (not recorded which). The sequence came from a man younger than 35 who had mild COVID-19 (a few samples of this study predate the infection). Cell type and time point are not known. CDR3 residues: CSVTRQGTLHNEQFF. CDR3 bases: TGCAGCGTCACGAGACAGGGGACCCTCCACAATGAGCAGTTCTTC.